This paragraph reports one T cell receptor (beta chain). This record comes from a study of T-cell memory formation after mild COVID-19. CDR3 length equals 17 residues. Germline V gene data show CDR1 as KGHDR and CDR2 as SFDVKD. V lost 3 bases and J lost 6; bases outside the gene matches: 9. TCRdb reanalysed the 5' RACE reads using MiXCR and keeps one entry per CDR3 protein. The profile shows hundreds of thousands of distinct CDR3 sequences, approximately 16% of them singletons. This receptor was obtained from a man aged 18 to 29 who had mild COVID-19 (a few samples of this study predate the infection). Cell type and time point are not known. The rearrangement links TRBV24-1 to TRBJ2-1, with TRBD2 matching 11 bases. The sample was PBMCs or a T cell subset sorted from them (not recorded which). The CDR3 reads CATSDPRSGGAINEQFF. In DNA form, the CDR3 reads TGTGCCACCAGTGATCCCCGTAGCGGGGGGGCGATCAATGAGCAGTTCTTC.